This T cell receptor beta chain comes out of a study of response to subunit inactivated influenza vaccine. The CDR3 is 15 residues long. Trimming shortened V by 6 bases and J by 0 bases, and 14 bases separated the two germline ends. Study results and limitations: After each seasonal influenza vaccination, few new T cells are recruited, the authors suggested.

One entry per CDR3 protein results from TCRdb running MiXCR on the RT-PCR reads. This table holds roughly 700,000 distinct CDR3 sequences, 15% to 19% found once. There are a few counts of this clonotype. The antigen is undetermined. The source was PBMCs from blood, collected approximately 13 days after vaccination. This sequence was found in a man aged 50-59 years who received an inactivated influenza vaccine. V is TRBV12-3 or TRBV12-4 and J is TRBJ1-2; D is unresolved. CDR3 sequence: CASSLDSLTNYGYTF. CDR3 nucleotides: TGTGCCAGCAGCCTAGATTCCTTGACTAACTATGGCTACACCTTC.